This T cell receptor beta chain is from a study of radiation and T cells in renal cell carcinoma. Study information: Nephrectomy followed 15 Gy stereotactic body radiation by 4 weeks. Regarding the study as a whole: In blood, top tumor clones expanded by 2 weeks, shrinking by 4.

The time point denotes: baseline pretreatment blood. Treatment indicated: 15 Gy SBRT to primary tumor, nephrectomy 4 weeks later. This renal cell carcinoma was of the clear cell type. Generated by immunoSEQ multiplex PCR, the TCRdb table keeps only in-frame clones and is missing some. This sample yields some 95,000 clones, of which 65% to 90% are seen a single time; roughly 8% belongs to the top ten. The CDR3 is made up of 14 amino acids. With 8 bases removed from V and 6 bases from J, the gap between germline ends came to 16 bases. Germline CDR1 is MNHEY and CDR2 is SVGAGI. With respect to this clone: Its antigen is undetermined.

The chain uses TRBV6-5 and TRBJ2-2; the D gene is possibly TRBD2 (6 bases). The sequencing here drew on blood, taken from a patient whose treatment included radiotherapy and nephrectomy. The TCR was taken from a man aged 50-59 years with renal cell carcinoma. The CDR3 loop is CASQRGGMAGELFF. CDR3 DNA: TGTGCCAGCCAACGTGGGGGGATGGCCGGGGAGCTGTTTTTT.